This TCR beta chain emerged from a study of blood T cell repertoires in COVID-19. Overall study: Samples taken during acute and convalescent COVID-19 were collected in the United States, Italy and Spain. PBMCs, B-cell-depleted T cells, or T cells were the source of the cDNA or gDNA that made up the material.

Original processing notes: Estimation of nucleated cell counts relied on the amplification of reference gene primers. Here immunoSEQ multiplex PCR was the method, and the copy in TCRdb shows in-frame clones only, minus some. Clone size and V and J calls were adopted from that table, with D and trimming inferred from the DNA. The repertoire consists of around 230,000 clones, with about four fifths occurring once and the leading ten covering over 8%. Germline V gene lookup returns CDR1 MDHEN and CDR2 SYDVKM. The germline V and J ends were trimmed by 6 bases and 3 bases, with 9 bases remaining between them. This CDR3 comprises 13 residues.

Sequenced material: peripheral blood. The TCR originated in a woman aged 80 or over with acute or convalescent COVID-19. The rearrangement links TRBV28 to TRBJ1-5; maybe TRBD1 (6 bases). CDR3 sequence: CASSRTVNQPQHF. CDR3 DNA: TGTGCCAGCAGCCGGACAGTCAATCAGCCCCAGCATTTT.